This T cell receptor (beta chain) stems from a study of T cells of healthy individuals. Via MiXCR, TCRdb re-called the 5' RACE reads, giving one row per CDR3 protein. The sample carries nearly 100,000 distinct CDR3 sequences, approximately 15% recorded once. V lost 10 bases, J lost 9 bases, and 16 bases lay in between. Germline V gene data show CDR1 as SNHLY and CDR2 as FYNNEI. The CDR3 consists of 13 residues. This sequence joins TRBV2 and TRBJ1-6, with D perhaps TRBD1 (6 bases). The TCR sequence derives from a human donor in good health. The CDR3 region has the DNA TGTGCCAACACGGACAGTTACGGTTCACCCCTCCACTTT. Translated, it gives CANTDSYGSPLHF.